This entry describes one T cell receptor (beta chain). The target antigen is unknown. Researchers generated TCR beta cDNA from about 500 ng of total RNA, relying on a constant-region primer. Investigators got TCR beta libraries out of three nested multiplex PCR rounds, done with slightly modified ARM-PCR. Researchers ran the first two PCR rounds for roughly 11 cycles each with TRBV1-TRBV30 forward primers and a C-beta reverse primer. From the multiplex PCR reads, TCRdb called clonotypes with MiXCR, one entry per CDR3 protein. Of tens of thousands of distinct CDR3 sequences listed, around 70% are singletons. The data originate from a study of tumor-infiltrating lymphocytes in primary liver carcinoma. The CDR3 runs 16 residues. Trimming removed 6 bases from V and 6 bases from J; junction bases left unmatched: 10. From roughly 21-30 mg of unsorted bulk tissue, DNA and RNA were co-extracted together. Findings and caveats of the study: Tumors had a top-250-clone fraction that was significantly higher than blood (p = 0.039). Tumor-blood pairs (like tumor-adjacent pairs) overlapped less than tumor region pairs did.

This chain links TRBV12-3 or TRBV12-4 with TRBJ2-1; 11 bases match TRBD2. Sample: liver tumor tissue from sampling region 1. Documented subset: tumor region T1, superior pole. The sequence derives from a man aged 35-49 years with primary liver carcinoma and hepatitis B virus infection. The CDR3 is CASSPFGLAGVNEQFF. CDR3 DNA sequence: TGTGCCAGCAGCCCCTTCGGACTAGCGGGTGTCAATGAGCAGTTCTTC.